What follows describes a single TCR beta chain. The data were taken from a study of blood T cell repertoires in COVID-19. In the study overall: Sources were T cells, B-cell-depleted T cells, or PBMCs; the material itself was cDNA or gDNA.

The V gene's germline CDR1 is KGHSH and CDR2 LQKENI. The CDR3 contains 16 residues. V lost 4 bases to trimming and J lost 8 bases; unmatched junction nucleotides: 14. Source study methods: Reference gene primers were amplified, and this amplification served to estimate nucleated cell counts. Clones were sequenced by immunoSEQ multiplex PCR, and TCRdb holds only the in-frame ones, with some missing. That table gives V, J and clone size, and the DNA gave D and trimming. The sample shows roughly 300,000 clones, 70% to 90% of them seen only once. This receptor was taken from a human donor in a cohort sampled during active COVID-19. The specimen was peripheral blood. This sequence joins TRBV18 and TRBJ2-3, with 8 bases identical to TRBD1. DNA for the CDR3: TGTGCCAGCTCACTCAAGGGACAGGAAAGTAGTAGTACGCAGTATTTT. It yields the protein CASSLKGQESSSTQYF.